These 7 T cell receptor beta chains came from one sample sequenced in a study of T-cell reconstitution after alpha-beta-depleted transplantation in children. Preparation of the TCRbeta library used unique molecular identifiers. TCRdb re-derived calls from the PCR reads in MiXCR, one entry per CDR3 protein. The sample records roughly 190,000 distinct CDR3 sequences, 14% to 15% being singletons. Sequencing used PBMCs from the stem cell graft donor, obtained from the stem cell graft. Source of these receptors: a human donor who donated a stem cell graft to a child with acute lymphoblastic leukemia.

The table lists this clonotype with many counts. The rearrangement links TRBV5-1 to TRBJ2-5, with a weak D call TRBD2 (6 bases). The CDR3 sequence is 14 residues long. The V and J ends lost 4 bases and 3 bases respectively, with 13 bases between them. Germline CDR1 is SGHRS and CDR2 is YFSETQ. CDR3 protein: CASSPGVKKETQYF. The DNA of the CDR3 is TGCGCCAGCAGCCCGGGGGTGAAAAAAGAGACCCAGTACTTC.

The chain uses TRBV10-3 and TRBJ2-5, with 9 nucleotides matching TRBD1. The CDR3 sequence is 15 residues long. V dropped 2 bases and J dropped 2; count of bases not matched to a gene: 3. Germline V gene lookup returns CDR1 ENHRY and CDR2 SYGVKD. CDR3 nucleotide sequence: TGTGCCATCAGTGAGGAAGGGACAGGGCAAGAGACCCAGTACTTC. Its protein is CAISEEGTGQETQYF.

This clonotype was seen many times. The chain combines TRBV12-3 or TRBV12-4 with TRBJ1-5; D is undetermined. The length of the CDR3 is 13 residues. Trimming removed 1 base at V and 4 bases at J, with 5 bases between. CDR3 nucleotides: TGTGCCAGCAGTTTAGGGGAGAATCAGCCCCAGCATTTT. This sequence encodes CASSLGENQPQHF.

The chain employs TRBV5-6 and TRBJ1-1; D ambiguous. The CDR3 sequence is 13 residues long. With 3 bases removed from V and 6 bases from J, the gap between germline ends came to 12 bases. The germline gives CDR1 SGHDT, CDR2 YYEEEE. The DNA for the CDR3 is TGTGCCAGCAGCTACGGGCCAATCTCTGAAGCTTTCTTT. Translation gives CASSYGPISEAFF.

This clonotype was detected ten times or more. CDR3 DNA: TGTGCCAGCAGCTTGGAAGCTGCCCAGGGGGAGACCCAGTACTTC. Amino acid sequence: CASSLEAAQGETQYF. V and J are TRBV5-8 and TRBJ2-5; a weak D match, TRBD1 (6 bases). CDR1 SGHTS and CDR2 YDEGEE come from the germline V gene. This CDR3 spans 15 amino acids. With 0 bases removed from V and 5 bases from J, the gap between germline ends came to 14 bases.

This clonotype was counted at least ten times. The chain recombines TRBV12-3 or TRBV12-4 with TRBJ2-1; TRBD2 might be the D (6 bases). The CDR3 length is 14 residues. The germline V and J ends were trimmed by 3 bases and 9 bases, with 15 bases remaining between them. CDR3 protein: CASSLAGSQVEQFF. The DNA of the CDR3 is TGTGCCAGCAGTTTGGCCGGGAGCCAGGTTGAGCAGTTCTTC.

Concerning this clonotype: With a much larger clone just one base away, this may be a read error. This chain joins TRBV12-3 or TRBV12-4 and TRBJ1-1; 9 bases match TRBD1. The CDR3 runs to 14 residues. With V trimmed by 6 bases and J by 6 bases, 8 bases remained unmatched. The CDR3 sequence is CASSMTGGKAEAFF. The CDR3 bases are TGTGCCAGCAGCATGACAGGGGGGAAGGCTGAAGCTTTCTTT.